The 14 T cell receptor beta chains in this list originate from one sample, sequenced in a study of T-cell reconstitution after alpha-beta-depleted transplantation in children. The library targeted TCRbeta and was prepared with unique molecular identifiers. TCRdb recomputed calls from the PCR reads with MiXCR, one row per CDR3 protein. This table has about 98,000 distinct CDR3 sequences, around 6% appearing once. The source material was PBMCs, mostly from graft donor cells, sampled 60 days after TCRalphabeta/CD19-depleted stem cell transplant. These receptors came from a female patient aged 2-9 years who had a stem cell transplant for Fanconi anemia, so the T cells may come from the graft donor.

In its sample, this clonotype was seen many times. The chain links TRBV5-1 to TRBJ1-6; tentatively, D is TRBD1 (5 bases). Germline loops: CDR1 SGHRS, CDR2 YFSETQ. Trimming pared 0 bases from V and 3 bases from J, leaving 10 bases between. This CDR3 region has 16 residues. The CDR3 region has the DNA TGCGCCAGCAGCTTGGACATGGACAACTATAATTCACCCCTCCACTTT. It codes for CASSLDMDNYNSPLHF.

This clonotype has a handful of counts. The rearrangement joins TRBV12-3 or TRBV12-4 to TRBJ1-1, with 8 bases matching TRBD1. With 3 bases clipped from V and 10 bases from J, the junction kept 13 bases outside the gene matches. The CDR3 loop spans 15 amino acids. The chain's CDR3 is CASSFSGGVQFAAFF. The CDR3 DNA is TGTGCCAGCAGTTTTTCAGGGGGCGTACAATTCGCAGCTTTCTTT.

There are a few counts of this clonotype. V and J are TRBV4-2 and TRBJ2-6; no firm D call. The germline V and J ends were trimmed by 0 bases and 0 bases, with 12 bases remaining between them. Germline V gene lookup returns CDR1 LGHNA and CDR2 YNFKEQ. The CDR3 has 18 amino acids. CDR3 sequence reads: CASSQDPGVSSGANVLTF. The CDR3 coding sequence is TGTGCCAGCAGCCAAGACCCGGGCGTCAGCTCTGGGGCCAACGTCCTGACTTTC.

This clonotype was seen many times. V is TRBV4-1 and J is TRBJ2-3; TRBD2 aligns across 7 bases. From germline, CDR1 is MGHRA and CDR2 YSYEKL. The CDR3 spans 16 residues. V shed 4 bases and J 6 bases; nucleotides not matched to a gene: 13. CDR3 sequence reads: CASSLGTTPPADTQYF. The DNA for the CDR3 is TGCGCCAGCAGCCTAGGGACTACCCCCCCAGCGGATACGCAGTATTTT.

This clonotype was detected ten times or more. This rearrangement joins TRBV11-3 to TRBJ2-1; 8 positions match TRBD2. V lost 3 bases and J lost 3; bases outside the gene matches: 4. This CDR3 has 15 amino acids. In germline, CDR1 is SGHNT, CDR2 YENEEA. CDR3 amino acids: CASSLGAGGYNEQFF. The DNA of the CDR3 is TGTGCCAGCAGCTTGGGCGCGGGAGGCTACAATGAGCAGTTCTTC.

CDR3 loop: CASSRGSPDIRDEQYF. DNA for the CDR3: TGCGCCAGCAGCCGGGGGTCTCCAGATATAAGGGACGAGCAGTACTTC. The V call is TRBV10-1, the J call TRBJ2-7; tentative D call: TRBD2 (6 bases). V lost 6 bases, J lost 5 bases, and 23 bases lay in between. Germline CDR1 and CDR2: WNHNN and SYGVQD (reference sequence). This CDR3 has 16 amino acids.

This clonotype was recorded many times. This chain links TRBV13 with TRBJ2-3; D gene unclear. V shed 6 bases and J shed 4 bases, with 11 bases lying between them. CDR1 is PRHDT, CDR2 FYEKMQ, per germline (reference sequence). The CDR3 sequence is 13 residues long. CDR3: CASSSRVADTQYF. CDR3 nucleotide sequence: TGTGCCAGCAGTTCACGGGTAGCAGATACGCAGTATTTT.

This clonotype was counted ten times or more. The V and J genes are TRBV20-1 and TRBJ2-1; D is unclear. The CDR3 runs to 16 residues. Germline V gene sequence: CDR1 DFQATT, CDR2 SNEGSKA (reference sequence). V was cut by 5 bases and J by 6 bases, with 23 bases left in between. The CDR3 nucleotides read TGCAGTGCTCCTCTTGGGCCCCTATCCCGATTCAATGAGCAGTTCTTC. It encodes CSAPLGPLSRFNEQFF.

In the case of this clonotype: Mismatch with germline at one junction end may stem from a read error. V gene TRBV20-1 combines with J gene TRBJ2-1; D is uncertain. CDR3 length: 14 amino acids. Germline CDR1 is DFQATT and CDR2 is SNEGSKA (reference sequence). The CDR3 nucleotides are TGCAGTGCTCCTCAGCTGTCAACTAACAATGGGCAGTTCTTC. Its translation: CSAPQLSTNNGQFF.

This clonotype was counted ten times or more. J is TRBJ2-5 and V is TRBV5-1; 12 bases agree with TRBD2. The V segment lost 2 bases and the J segment 4 bases; nucleotides outside the gene matches: 3. The CDR3 has 15 residues. Germline V CDR1 and CDR2: SGHRS, YFSETQ. CDR3 protein: CASSFLAGGRETQYF. The CDR3 DNA sequence: TGCGCCAGCAGCTTTCTAGCGGGGGGGCGAGAGACCCAGTACTTC.

The chain is built from TRBV12-3 or TRBV12-4 and TRBJ2-7; D unclear. V lost 3 bases and J 0 bases, leaving 27 bases between the germline ends. This CDR3 is 20 amino acids long. CDR3 protein: CASSLRRVDEDYFPSYEQYF. As DNA, the CDR3 is TGTGCCAGCAGTTTGCGGCGAGTAGATGAAGATTATTTCCCCTCCTACGAGCAGTACTTC.

This clonotype was seen repeatedly, ten times or more. The chain employs TRBV11-1 and TRBJ2-5; TRBD2 is a possible D gene (6 bases). Germline loops: CDR1 SGHAT, CDR2 FQDESV (reference sequence). V was cut by 6 bases and J by 3 bases, with 14 bases left in between. The CDR3 is 14 residues long. As DNA, the CDR3 is TGTGCCAGCAGAATGACGGGACTTGAAGAGACCCAGTACTTC. It specifies CASRMTGLEETQYF.

This clonotype was counted a few times. The rearrangement uses TRBV10-3 and TRBJ2-1; possibly TRBD1 for D (5 bases). The CDR3 totals 13 residues. Trimming pared 7 bases from V and 4 bases from J, leaving 11 bases between. CDR1 ENHRY and CDR2 SYGVKD come from the germline V gene. The CDR3 nucleotides are TGTGCCATCAACCCAGGGCGGTACAATGAGCAGTTCTTC. Encoded protein: CAINPGRYNEQFF.

This clonotype was counted only a few times. The genes are TRBV3-1 and TRBJ2-1, with D hard to call. Per the germline V gene, CDR1 is LGHDT and CDR2 is YNNKEL (reference sequence). CDR3 size: 15 residues. Trimming removed 1 base from V and 2 bases from J, with 9 bases in between. CDR3 DNA sequence: TGTGCCAGCAGCCAAGGTAACTGGGCCTACAATGAGCAGTTCTTC. It codes for CASSQGNWAYNEQFF.